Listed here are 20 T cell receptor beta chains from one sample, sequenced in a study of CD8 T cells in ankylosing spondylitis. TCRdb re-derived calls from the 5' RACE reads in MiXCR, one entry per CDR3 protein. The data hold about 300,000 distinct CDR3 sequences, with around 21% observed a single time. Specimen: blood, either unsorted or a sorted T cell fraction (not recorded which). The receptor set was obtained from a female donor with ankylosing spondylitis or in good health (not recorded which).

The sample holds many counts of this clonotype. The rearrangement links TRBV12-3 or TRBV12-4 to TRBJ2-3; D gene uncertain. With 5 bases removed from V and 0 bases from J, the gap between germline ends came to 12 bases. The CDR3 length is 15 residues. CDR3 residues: CASSLQTLSTDTQYF. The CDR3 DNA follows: TGTGCCAGCAGTCTCCAGACGCTTAGCACAGATACGCAGTATTTT.

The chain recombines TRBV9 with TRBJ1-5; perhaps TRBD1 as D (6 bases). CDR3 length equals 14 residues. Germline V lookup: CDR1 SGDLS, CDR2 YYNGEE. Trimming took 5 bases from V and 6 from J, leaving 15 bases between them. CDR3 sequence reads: CASSNIRGGQPQHF. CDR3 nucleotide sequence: TGTGCCAGCAGTAACATCAGGGGAGGTCAGCCCCAGCATTTT. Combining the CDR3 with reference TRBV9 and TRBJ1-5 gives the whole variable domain DSGVTQTPKHLITATGQRVTLRCSPRSGDLSVYWYQQSLDQGLQFLIQYYNGEERAKGNILERFSAQQFPDLHSELNLSSLELGDSALYFCASSNIRGGQPQHFGDGTRLSIL.

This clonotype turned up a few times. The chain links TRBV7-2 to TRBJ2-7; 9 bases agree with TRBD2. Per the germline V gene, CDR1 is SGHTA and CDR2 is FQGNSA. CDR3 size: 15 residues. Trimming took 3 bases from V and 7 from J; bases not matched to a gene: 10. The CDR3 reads CASSFFPTSGLEQYF. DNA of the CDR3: TGTGCCAGCAGCTTTTTTCCCACTAGCGGGTTAGAGCAGTACTTC.

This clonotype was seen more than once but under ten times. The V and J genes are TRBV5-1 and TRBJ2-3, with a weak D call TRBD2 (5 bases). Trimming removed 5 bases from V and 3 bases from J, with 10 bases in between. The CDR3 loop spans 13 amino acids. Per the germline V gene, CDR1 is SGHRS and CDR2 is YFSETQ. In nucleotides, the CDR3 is TGCGCCAGCAGTCGACTACAAACAGATACGCAGTATTTT. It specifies CASSRLQTDTQYF.

The CDR3 region has the DNA TGTGCCAGCAGCTTAACCCAGACCTACGAGCAGTACTTC. Translation: CASSLTQTYEQYF. The V gene is TRBV7-2, the J gene TRBJ2-7, with D unclear. V dropped 2 bases and J dropped 2 bases, with 7 bases sitting between them. CDR3 length equals 13 residues. Germline loops: CDR1 SGHTA, CDR2 FQGNSA.

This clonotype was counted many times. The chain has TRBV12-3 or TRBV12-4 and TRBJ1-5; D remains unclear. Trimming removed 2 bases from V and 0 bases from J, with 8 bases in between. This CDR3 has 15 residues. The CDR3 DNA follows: TGTGCCAGCAGTTTATCGGGGAATAGCAATCAGCCCCAGCATTTT. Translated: CASSLSGNSNQPQHF.

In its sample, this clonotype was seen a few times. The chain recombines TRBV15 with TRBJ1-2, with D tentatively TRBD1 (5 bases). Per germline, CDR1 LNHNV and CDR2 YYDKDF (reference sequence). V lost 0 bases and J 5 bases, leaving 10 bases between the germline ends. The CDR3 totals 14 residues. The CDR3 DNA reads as TGTGCCACCAGCAGAGAGGGGCAGCCATATGGCTACACCTTC. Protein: CATSREGQPYGYTF.

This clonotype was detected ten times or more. CDR3 sequence (DNA): TGTGCCAGCTCACCACCCAATCGGGGGGACACTGAAGCTTTCTTT. Translation gives CASSPPNRGDTEAFF. The chain has TRBV18 and TRBJ1-1; D may be TRBD1 (5 bases). The CDR3 has 15 residues. V was cut by 0 bases and J by 3 bases, with 11 bases left in between. Germline CDR1 reads KGHSH; CDR2 reads LQKENI.

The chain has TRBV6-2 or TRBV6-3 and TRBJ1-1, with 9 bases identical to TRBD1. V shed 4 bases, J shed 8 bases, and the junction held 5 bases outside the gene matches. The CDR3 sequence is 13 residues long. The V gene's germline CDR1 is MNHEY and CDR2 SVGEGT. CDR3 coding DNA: TGTGCCAGCAGTTGGGGACAGGGAGTAGAAGCTTTCTTT. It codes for CASSWGQGVEAFF.

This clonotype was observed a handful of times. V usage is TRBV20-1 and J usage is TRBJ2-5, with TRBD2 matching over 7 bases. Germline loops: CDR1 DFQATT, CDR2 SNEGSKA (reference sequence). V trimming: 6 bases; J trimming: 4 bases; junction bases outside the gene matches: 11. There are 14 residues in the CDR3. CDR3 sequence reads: CSARKGGRLETQYF. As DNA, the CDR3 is TGCAGTGCCCGGAAAGGCGGGAGACTAGAGACCCAGTACTTC.

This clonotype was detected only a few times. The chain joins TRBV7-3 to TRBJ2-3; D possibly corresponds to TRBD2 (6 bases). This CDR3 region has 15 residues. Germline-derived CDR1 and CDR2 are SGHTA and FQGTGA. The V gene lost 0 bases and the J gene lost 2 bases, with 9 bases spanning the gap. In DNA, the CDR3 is TGTGCCAGCAGCTTAACCGGGGGAGTCACAGATACGCAGTATTTT. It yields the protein CASSLTGGVTDTQYF. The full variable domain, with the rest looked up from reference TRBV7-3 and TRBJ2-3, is GAGVSQTPSNKVTEKGKYVELRCDPISGHTALYWYRQSLGQGPEFLIYFQGTGAADDSGLPNDRFFAVRPEGSVSTLKIQRTERGDSAVYLCASSLTGGVTDTQYFGPGTRLTVL.

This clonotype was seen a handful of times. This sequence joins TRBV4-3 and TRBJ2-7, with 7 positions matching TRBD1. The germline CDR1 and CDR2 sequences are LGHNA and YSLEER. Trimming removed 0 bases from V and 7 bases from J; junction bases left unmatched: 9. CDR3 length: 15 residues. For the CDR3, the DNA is TGCGCCAGCAGCCAAGAAGGGGGCTCAGGCTGGGAGCAGTACTTC. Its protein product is CASSQEGGSGWEQYF.

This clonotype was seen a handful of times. CDR3 region: CASSWAGTGGYEQYF. The DNA for the CDR3 is TGTGCCAGCAGTTGGGCCGGGACAGGGGGCTACGAGCAGTACTTC. The chain uses TRBV27 and TRBJ2-7; 11 nucleotides align to TRBD1. Germline CDR1 reads MNHEY; CDR2 reads SMNVEV (reference sequence). This CDR3 spans 15 amino acids. The V gene end was trimmed by 4 bases and the J gene end by 3 bases; junction bases not matched to a gene: 5.

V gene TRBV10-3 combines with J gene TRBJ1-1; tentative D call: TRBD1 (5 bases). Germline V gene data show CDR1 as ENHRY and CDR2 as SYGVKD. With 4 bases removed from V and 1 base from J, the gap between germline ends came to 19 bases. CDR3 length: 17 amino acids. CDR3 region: CAISALQEMLGNTEAFF. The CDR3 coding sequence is TGTGCCATCAGTGCGCTACAGGAGATGTTAGGGAACACTGAAGCTTTCTTT.

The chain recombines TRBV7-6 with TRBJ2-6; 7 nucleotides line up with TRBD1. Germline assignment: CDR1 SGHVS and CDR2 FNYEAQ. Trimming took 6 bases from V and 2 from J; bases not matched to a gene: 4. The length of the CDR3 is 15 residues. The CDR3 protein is CASSLTGAGANVLTF. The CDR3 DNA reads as TGTGCCAGCAGTCTTACAGGGGCTGGGGCCAACGTCCTGACTTTC.

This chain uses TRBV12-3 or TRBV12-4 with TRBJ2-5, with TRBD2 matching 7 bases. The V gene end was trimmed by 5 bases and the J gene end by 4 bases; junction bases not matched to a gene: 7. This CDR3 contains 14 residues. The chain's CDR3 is CASSHRTSGETQYF. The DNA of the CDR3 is TGTGCCAGCAGTCATCGGACTAGTGGAGAGACCCAGTACTTC.

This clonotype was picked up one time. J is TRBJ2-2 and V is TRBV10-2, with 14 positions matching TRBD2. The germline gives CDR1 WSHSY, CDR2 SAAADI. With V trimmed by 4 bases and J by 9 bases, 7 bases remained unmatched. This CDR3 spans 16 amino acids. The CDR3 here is CASSGKGTSGSRELFF. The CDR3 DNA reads TGCGCCAGCAGTGGAAAGGGGACTAGCGGGAGCAGGGAGCTGTTTTTT.

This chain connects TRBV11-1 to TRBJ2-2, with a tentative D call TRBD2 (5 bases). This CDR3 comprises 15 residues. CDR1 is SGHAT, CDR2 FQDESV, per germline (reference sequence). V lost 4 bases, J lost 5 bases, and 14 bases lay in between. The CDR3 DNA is TGTGCCAGCAGCTCAAGGAGGTTAGATACCGGGGAGCTGTTTTTT. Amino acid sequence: CASSSRRLDTGELFF.

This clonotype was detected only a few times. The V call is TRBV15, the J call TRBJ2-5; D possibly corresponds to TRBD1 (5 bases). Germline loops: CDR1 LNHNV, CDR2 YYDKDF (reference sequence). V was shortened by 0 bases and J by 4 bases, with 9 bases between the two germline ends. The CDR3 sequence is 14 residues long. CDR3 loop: CATSRDSTGETQYF. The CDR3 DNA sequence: TGTGCCACCAGCAGAGATAGTACAGGAGAGACCCAGTACTTC.

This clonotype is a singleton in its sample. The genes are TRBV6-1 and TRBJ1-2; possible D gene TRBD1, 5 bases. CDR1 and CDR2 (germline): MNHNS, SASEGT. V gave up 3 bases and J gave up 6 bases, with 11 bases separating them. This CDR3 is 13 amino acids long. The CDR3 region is CASSEAYRNGYTF. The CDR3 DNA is TGTGCCAGCAGTGAGGCATACAGGAATGGCTACACCTTC.